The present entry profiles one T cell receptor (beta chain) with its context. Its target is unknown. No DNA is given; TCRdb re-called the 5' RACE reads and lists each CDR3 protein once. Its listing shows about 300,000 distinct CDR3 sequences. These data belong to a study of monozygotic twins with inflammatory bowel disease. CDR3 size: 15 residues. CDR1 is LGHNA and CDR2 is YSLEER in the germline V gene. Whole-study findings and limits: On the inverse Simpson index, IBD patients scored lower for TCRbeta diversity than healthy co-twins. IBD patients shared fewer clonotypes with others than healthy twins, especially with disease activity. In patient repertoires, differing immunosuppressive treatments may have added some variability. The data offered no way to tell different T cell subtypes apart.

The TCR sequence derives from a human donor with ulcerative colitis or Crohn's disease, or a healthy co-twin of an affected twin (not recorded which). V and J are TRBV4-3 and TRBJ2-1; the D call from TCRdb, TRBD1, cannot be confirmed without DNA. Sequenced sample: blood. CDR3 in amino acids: CASSQGGQGYNEQFF.